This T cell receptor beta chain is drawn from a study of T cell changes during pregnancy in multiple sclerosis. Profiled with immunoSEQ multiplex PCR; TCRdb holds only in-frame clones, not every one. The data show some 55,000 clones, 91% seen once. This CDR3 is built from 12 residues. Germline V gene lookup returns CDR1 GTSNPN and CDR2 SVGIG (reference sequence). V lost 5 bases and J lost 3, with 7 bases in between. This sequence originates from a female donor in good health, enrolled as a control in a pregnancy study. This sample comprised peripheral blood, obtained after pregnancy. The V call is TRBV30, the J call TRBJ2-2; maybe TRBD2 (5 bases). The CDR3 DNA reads TGTGCCTGGGGACTTTACACCGGGGAGCTGTTTTTT. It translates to CAWGLYTGELFF.